One and the same sample provided the 20 T cell receptor beta chains below, sequenced in a study of blood T cell repertoires in COVID-19. Some clones are missing from TCRdb's copy, which holds only in-frame ones; the method was immunoSEQ multiplex PCR. This sample yields about 190,000 clones, of which under 80% are seen a single time; around an eighth belongs to the top ten. Sequenced input: peripheral blood. These receptors originate from a man aged 50-60 years who had recovered from COVID-19.

V is TRBV19 and J is TRBJ2-7, with TRBD1 matching over 8 bases. V dropped 6 bases and J dropped 3; count of bases not matched to a gene: 4. There are 13 residues in the CDR3. Germline loops: CDR1 LNHDA, CDR2 SQIVND (reference sequence). CDR3 sequence (DNA): TGTGCCAGTAGCCCGGGACAGGTCTACGAGCAGTACTTC. This translates into CASSPGQVYEQYF.

The J gene is TRBJ2-1, the V gene TRBV6-4, with 8 bases identical to TRBD2. The CDR3 covers 13 residues. The V gene end was trimmed by 4 bases and the J gene end by 12 bases; junction bases not matched to a gene: 8. Germline CDR1 reads MRHNA; CDR2 reads SNTAGT. The CDR3 loop is CASSATTSGVQFF. DNA for the CDR3: TGTGCCAGCAGTGCAACTACTAGCGGTGTGCAGTTCTTC.

This clone was counted a single time. The chain recombines TRBV3-1 (or the pseudogene TRBV3-2) with TRBJ2-1; 11 bases match TRBD2. The CDR3 totals 16 residues. Germline V gives CDR1 LGHDT, CDR2 YNNKEL (reference sequence). Trimming took 1 base from V and 9 from J; bases not matched to a gene: 8. CDR3 amino acids: CASSQAPGLAEGEQFF. Here the CDR3 DNA reads TGTGCCAGCAGCCAAGCCCCGGGACTAGCGGAAGGTGAGCAGTTCTTC.

The chain links TRBV23-1 to TRBJ1-4; 8 bases match TRBD1. TRBV23-1 is flagged as an ORF with uncertain function. The CDR3 extends over 14 amino acids. Trimming cost V 9 bases and J 0 bases; bases outside gene matches: 3. CDR3 sequence: CARDREATNEKLFF. CDR3 coding DNA: TGCGCCAGGGACAGGGAAGCAACTAATGAAAAACTGTTTTTT.

The gene calls are TRBV7-3 and TRBJ2-2; D is possibly TRBD1 (6 bases). Trimming took off 8 bases at V and 2 bases at J, with 12 bases between the two ends. This CDR3 has 14 residues. Germline V gene data show CDR1 as SGHTA and CDR2 as FQGTGA. Written as DNA, the CDR3 is TGTGCCAGCCGGGAACAGGGCAACACCGGGGAGCTGTTTTTT. Protein sequence: CASREQGNTGELFF.

This chain uses TRBV29-1 with TRBJ2-1, with a weak D call TRBD2 (6 bases). There are 11 residues in the CDR3. CDR1 is SQVTM and CDR2 is ANQGSEA in the germline V gene. V lost 7 bases and J 4 bases, leaving 8 bases between the germline ends. The CDR3 sequence is CSGRGYNEQFF. DNA of the CDR3: TGCAGCGGCCGGGGGTACAATGAGCAGTTCTTC.

This clone was observed a few times. This chain joins TRBV7-8 and TRBJ2-7; TRBD2 matches 11 bases. The CDR3 extends over 16 amino acids. Losses at the gene ends were 0 bases for V and 4 bases for J; bases not matched to a gene: 5. The germline V gene encodes CDR1 SGHVS and CDR2 FQNEAQ. The CDR3 nucleotides are TGTGCCAGCAGCTTAGCCACTAGCGGGAGTGGATACGAGCAGTACTTC. This codes for CASSLATSGSGYEQYF.

The chain uses TRBV5-1 and TRBJ2-7, with 9 bases fitting TRBD1. CDR3 length: 13 residues. J lost 4 bases, V lost 3 bases, and 2 bases had no gene match. Germline CDR1 and CDR2: SGHRS and YFSETQ. Here the CDR3 reads CASSSGQGYEQYF. CDR3 DNA: TGCGCCAGCAGCTCGGGACAGGGATACGAGCAGTACTTC.

J is TRBJ1-5 and V is TRBV30, with D possibly being TRBD1 (6 bases). Trimming left V 0 bases short and J 5 bases short, with 11 bases between. Looked up from germline, CDR1 is GTSNPN and CDR2 is SVGIG (reference sequence). CDR3 length equals 14 residues. As DNA, the CDR3 is TGTGCCTGGAGTGTACAGGGTCGGGATCAGCCCCAGCATTTT. It translates to CAWSVQGRDQPQHF.

The CDR3 reads CASSQADSYEQYF. CDR3 sequence (DNA): TGCGCCAGCAGCCAAGCCGATAGCTACGAGCAGTACTTC. The chain links TRBV4-1 to TRBJ2-7; D remains ambiguous. With 1 base removed from V and 3 bases from J, the gap between germline ends came to 7 bases. CDR1 is MGHRA and CDR2 is YSYEKL in the germline V gene. This CDR3 spans 13 amino acids.

The table lists this clone with a count of one. V is TRBV5-1 and J is TRBJ1-6, with 11 positions matching TRBD1. The CDR3 contains 16 residues. Germline loops: CDR1 SGHRS, CDR2 YFSETQ. V trimming: 4 bases; J trimming: 7 bases; junction bases outside the gene matches: 7. CDR3 in amino acids: CASSPGTGGKNSPLHF. Written as DNA, the CDR3 is TGCGCCAGCAGCCCGGGGACAGGGGGTAAGAATTCACCCCTCCACTTT.

A few counts support this clone. The J gene is TRBJ2-7, the V gene TRBV7-2; 9 bases are a match to TRBD2. Germline-derived CDR1 and CDR2 are SGHTA and FQGNSA. This CDR3 contains 14 residues. Unmatched junction bases numbered 7, after V lost 5 bases and J lost 5 bases. The CDR3 is CASSLVAGVHEQYF. In DNA, the CDR3 is TGTGCCAGCAGCCTCGTAGCGGGAGTTCACGAGCAGTACTTC. Based on the CDR3 plus reference TRBV7-2 and TRBJ2-7, the full variable domain is GAGVSQSPSNKVTEKGKDVELRCDPISGHTALYWYRQSLGQGLEFLIYFQGNSAPDKSGLPSDRFSAERTGGSVSTLTIQRTQQEDSAVYLCASSLVAGVHEQYFGPGTRLTVT.

The V call is TRBV4-3, the J call TRBJ2-7, with 7 bases matching TRBD1. The V gene's germline CDR1 is LGHNA and CDR2 YSLEER. The CDR3 loop spans 16 amino acids. J gave up 5 bases and V 4 bases, and 14 bases lay outside the gene matches. CDR3 coding DNA: TGCGCCAGCAGCCTCCTGGTTAAGGCAGGGGGTAACGAGCAGTACTTC. Encoded protein: CASSLLVKAGGNEQYF.

In this sample, this clone turned up a few times. The V call is TRBV19, the J call TRBJ1-6; 10 nucleotides match TRBD1. V shed 4 bases and J 10 bases; nucleotides not matched to a gene: 13. Germline V gives CDR1 LNHDA, CDR2 SQIVND (reference sequence). There are 17 residues in the CDR3. CDR3 in DNA: TGTGCCAGTAGTAATGCATCTCCGGGACAGGGGTTCTCACCCCTCCACTTT. It is translated as CASSNASPGQGFSPLHF.

J is TRBJ2-1 and V is TRBV15, with unresolved D. Between the trimmed V and J ends, which lost 0 bases and 9 bases, there was a span of 15 bases. Germline V gene lookup returns CDR1 LNHNV and CDR2 YYDKDF (reference sequence). The CDR3 totals 15 residues. The DNA of the CDR3 is TGTGCCACCAGCAGAGATCGAGGAGTAGTCGGTGAGCAGTTCTTC. This gives the protein CATSRDRGVVGEQFF.

The V call is TRBV18, the J call TRBJ2-7; no firm D call. V was trimmed by 0 bases and J by 3 bases, leaving 24 bases between them. This CDR3 is built from 19 residues. The germline V gene encodes CDR1 KGHSH and CDR2 LQKENI. DNA of the CDR3: TGTGCCAGCTCACCACCGCCGGGTAGCCAGTCACTAAAGGACTACGAGCAGTACTTC. Protein product: CASSPPPGSQSLKDYEQYF. Using reference TRBV18 and TRBJ2-7 for the parts outside the CDR3, the full variable domain is NAGVMQNPRHLVRRRGQEARLRCSPMKGHSHVYWYRQLPEEGLKFMVYLQKENIIDESGMPKERFSAEFPKEGPSILRIQQVVRGDSAAYFCASSPPPGSQSLKDYEQYFGPGTRLTVT.

V usage is TRBV19 and J usage is TRBJ2-5, with 8 nucleotides matching TRBD2. The CDR3 totals 14 residues. Trimming took 4 bases from V and 3 from J; bases not matched to a gene: 4. From germline, CDR1 is LNHDA and CDR2 SQIVND (reference sequence). CDR3 in amino acids: CASSTGGFEETQYF. Written as DNA, the CDR3 is TGTGCCAGTAGTACGGGGGGGTTCGAAGAGACCCAGTACTTC.

The chain combines TRBV2 with TRBJ2-7; 8 positions match TRBD2. V shed 4 bases, J shed 4 bases, and the junction held 15 bases outside the gene matches. Germline loops: CDR1 SNHLY, CDR2 FYNNEI. The CDR3 runs 17 residues. CDR3 coding DNA: TGTGCCAGCAGTGTGGCCCTGAGCGGGAGCGCGGGTTACGAGCAGTACTTC. Protein: CASSVALSGSAGYEQYF.

This chain connects TRBV21-1 to TRBJ2-3; the DNA was not used to check the table's D call, TRBD2. TRBV21-1 represents a pseudogene. The CDR3 loop spans 13 amino acids. CDR3 nucleotides: TGTGCCAGTGACTGGTGCCTCACAGATACGCAGTATTTT. This sequence encodes CASDWCLTDTQYF.

J is TRBJ1-5 and V is TRBV6-2 or TRBV6-3, with 7 bases identical to TRBD1. The CDR3 is 14 amino acids. V lost 2 bases to trimming and J lost 4 bases; unmatched junction nucleotides: 2. CDR1 and CDR2 from the germline V gene are MNHEY and SVGEGT. CDR3 nucleotide sequence: TGTGCCAGCAGTTACGGGACAGATAATCAGCCCCAGCATTTT. This translates into CASSYGTDNQPQHF.